This T cell receptor (beta chain) was profiled in a study of blood T cell repertoires in COVID-19. Study context: Some COVID-19 samples were acute and others convalescent; all came from the United States, Italy and Spain. PBMCs, B-cell-depleted T cells, or T cells provided the cDNA or gDNA that made up the material.

The authors' processing: Researchers report that nucleated cell counts were estimated from reference gene primer amplification. Profiling relied on immunoSEQ multiplex PCR, and the TCRdb table lists in-frame clones only, not all of them. V and J calls and clone size are given by that table; D and trimming were obtained from the DNA. The sample records 100,000 to 150,000 clones, approximately 87% being singletons. Germline V gives CDR1 MNHEY, CDR2 SVGAGI. The CDR3 loop spans 15 amino acids. Trimming shortened V by 5 bases and J by 1 base, and 12 bases separated the two germline ends. This TCR came from a man aged 55-75 years with acute or convalescent COVID-19. The sequencing input was peripheral blood. This chain connects TRBV6-5 to TRBJ1-3, with D hard to call. The CDR3 DNA follows: TGTGCCAGCAGTCGCGGTCAGTCGTCTGGAAACACCATATATTTT. Translating it yields CASSRGQSSGNTIYF.